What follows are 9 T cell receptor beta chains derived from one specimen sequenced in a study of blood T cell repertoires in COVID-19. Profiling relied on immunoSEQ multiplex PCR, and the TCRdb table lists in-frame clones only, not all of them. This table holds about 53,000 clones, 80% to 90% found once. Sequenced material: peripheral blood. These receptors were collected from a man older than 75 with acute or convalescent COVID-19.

CDR3 coding DNA: TGTGCCAGCAGTTTAGGGCGGGGACGGTCACGACAAGAGACCCAGTACTTC. Its translation is CASSLGRGRSRQETQYF. V and J are TRBV27 and TRBJ2-5, with D maybe TRBD2 (6 bases). There are 17 residues in the CDR3. Germline loops: CDR1 MNHEY, CDR2 SMNVEV (reference sequence). V was trimmed by 2 bases and J by 2 bases, leaving 18 bases between them.

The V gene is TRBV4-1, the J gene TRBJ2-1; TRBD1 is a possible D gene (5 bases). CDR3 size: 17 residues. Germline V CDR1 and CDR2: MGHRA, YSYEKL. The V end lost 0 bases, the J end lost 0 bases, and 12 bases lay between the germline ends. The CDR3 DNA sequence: TGCGCCAGCAGCCAAGACACAGGTTCTAGCTCCTACAATGAGCAGTTCTTC. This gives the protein CASSQDTGSSSYNEQFF.

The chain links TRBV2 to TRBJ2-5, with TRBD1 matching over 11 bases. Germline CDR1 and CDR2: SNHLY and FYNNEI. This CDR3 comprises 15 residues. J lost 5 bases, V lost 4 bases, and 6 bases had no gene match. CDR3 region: CASSVDRGHRETQYF. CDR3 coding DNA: TGTGCCAGCAGTGTGGACAGGGGGCATAGGGAGACCCAGTACTTC.

CDR3 bases: TGTGCCAGCAGCCAACTTAATAGAGGGCAAGAGACCCAGTACTTC. This translates into CASSQLNRGQETQYF. This chain uses TRBV3-1 (or the pseudogene TRBV3-2) with TRBJ2-5; a possible D gene is TRBD2 (5 bases). This CDR3 comprises 15 residues. Trimming pared 2 bases from V and 2 bases from J, leaving 12 bases between. The germline CDR1 and CDR2 sequences are LGHDT and YNNKEL (reference sequence).

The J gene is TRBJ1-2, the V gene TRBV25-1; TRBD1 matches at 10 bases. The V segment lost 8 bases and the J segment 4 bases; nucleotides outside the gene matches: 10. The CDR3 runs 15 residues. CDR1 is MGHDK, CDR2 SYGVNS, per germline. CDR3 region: CASATRDRGIYGYTF. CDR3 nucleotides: TGTGCCAGCGCTACCCGGGACAGGGGAATCTATGGCTACACCTTC.

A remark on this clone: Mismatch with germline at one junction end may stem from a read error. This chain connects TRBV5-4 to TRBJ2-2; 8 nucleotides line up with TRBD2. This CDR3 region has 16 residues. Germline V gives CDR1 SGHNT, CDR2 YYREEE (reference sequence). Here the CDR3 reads CVSSSSGTRASGELFF. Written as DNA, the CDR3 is TGTGTCAGCAGCTCTTCCGGGACTAGAGCCTCCGGGGAGCTGTTTTTT.

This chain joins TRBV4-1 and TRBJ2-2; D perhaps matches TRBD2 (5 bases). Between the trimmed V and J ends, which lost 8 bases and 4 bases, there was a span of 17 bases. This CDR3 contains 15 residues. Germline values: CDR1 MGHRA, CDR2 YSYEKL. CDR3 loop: CASASEGFGTGELFF. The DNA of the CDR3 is TGCGCCAGCGCTTCAGAGGGATTCGGCACCGGGGAGCTGTTTTTT.

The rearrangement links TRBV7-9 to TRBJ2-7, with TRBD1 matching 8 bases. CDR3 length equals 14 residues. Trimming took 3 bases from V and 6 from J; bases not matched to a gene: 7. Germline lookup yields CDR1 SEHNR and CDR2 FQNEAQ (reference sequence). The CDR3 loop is CASSFEGDRIEQYF. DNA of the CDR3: TGTGCCAGCAGCTTCGAGGGGGACAGGATCGAGCAGTACTTC.

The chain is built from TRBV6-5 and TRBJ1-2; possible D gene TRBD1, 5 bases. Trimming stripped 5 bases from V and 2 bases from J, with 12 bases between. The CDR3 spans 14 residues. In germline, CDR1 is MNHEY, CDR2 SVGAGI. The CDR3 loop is CASSPPGGNYGYTF. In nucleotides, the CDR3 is TGTGCCAGCAGTCCCCCTGGGGGGAACTATGGCTACACCTTC.